This T cell receptor beta chain was profiled in a study of beta chain features in type 1 diabetes. General observations from the study: All four CD4+ subsets of Type 1 diabetes patients contained TCRB CDR3s that were moderately but significantly shorter. Any HLA effect on TCRB rearrangement was left unresolved by small sub-analyses.

With regard to this clone: What it binds is unknown.

Sorted populations were all over 95% pure. Expressed TCRB transcripts were sequenced because the isolated RNA had all been reverse transcribed beforehand. Deep immunoSEQ sequencing covered naive, central memory and regulatory T cell samples. Libraries were prepared by immunoSEQ multiplex PCR; TCRdb keeps only in-frame clonotypes and omits some of them. This sample has over 500,000 clones; 15% to 19% occur once, and the top ten carry approximately 0.087%. The CDR3 length is 16 residues. The clonotype comes from a man aged 18 to 29 in good health. Sequencing was carried out using naive CD4+ T cells from blood. The chain couples TRBV21-1 to TRBJ1-1. TRBV21-1 is recorded as a pseudogene. The CDR3 nucleotides are TGTGCCAGCAGCAAAGAGTCAACGGCCCTGAACACTGAAGCTTTCTTT. It yields the protein CASSKESTALNTEAFF.